This TCR beta chain was retrieved from a study of OX40 agonist ivuxolimab in advanced cancers. The CDR3 runs to 12 residues. Germline lookup yields CDR1 LNHDA and CDR2 SQIVND (reference sequence). Trimming cost V 4 bases and J 9 bases; bases outside gene matches: 2. This clone is a singleton in its sample. Clones were sequenced by immunoSEQ multiplex PCR, and TCRdb holds only the in-frame ones, with some missing. The data hold about 150,000 clones, with under 95% observed a single time. Sequenced here: CD4+ or CD8+ T cells sorted from blood, sampled in a trial of the OX40 agonist ivuxolimab. V and J are TRBV19 and TRBJ2-2; 7 bases are shared with TRBD1. This receptor was taken from an adult with an advanced solid tumor such as melanoma, head and neck, liver or kidney cancer. In nucleotides, the CDR3 is TGTGCCAGTAGTACGACAGGGAGGGAGCTGTTTTTT. Translating gives CASSTTGRELFF.